The rows below give T cell receptor beta chains drawn from one sample of a study of cytomegalovirus exposure and HLA in healthy donors. Produced via immunoSEQ multiplex PCR; TCRdb's table is partial and in-frame only. This table has 200,000 to 250,000 clones, over 65% appearing once. The sample consisted of PBMCs. These receptor sequences come from a woman aged 55-70 years in good health and CMV-seropositive. Each CDR3 is given with its conserved first and last residue.

CDR3 protein: CAILPGTGIISTNEKLFF
V gene: TRBV27
J gene: TRBJ1-4

CDR3 protein: CASSMRHQPQHF
V gene: TRBV19
J gene: TRBJ1-5

CDR3 protein: CASQQGGSGTDTQYF
V gene: TRBV5-5
J gene: TRBJ2-3

CDR3 protein: CASSLGQANQPQHF
V gene: TRBV5-1
J gene: TRBJ1-5

CDR3 protein: CASRTQGNGELFF
V gene: TRBV6-5
J gene: TRBJ2-2

CDR3 protein: CASSYSSGGPQHF
V gene: TRBV6-6
J gene: TRBJ1-5

CDR3 protein: CSVVVDLNTGELFF
V gene: TRBV29-1
J gene: TRBJ2-2

CDR3 protein: CASSPGGQGARGGYTF
V gene: TRBV5-4
J gene: TRBJ1-2

CDR3 protein: CASSVVGSGGDTIYF
V gene: TRBV9
J gene: TRBJ1-3

CDR3 protein: CATSRDNPQAPETQYF
V gene: TRBV15
J gene: TRBJ2-5

CDR3 protein: CASSGGIQPQHF
V gene: TRBV2
J gene: TRBJ1-5

CDR3 protein: CASSRNSYEQYF
V gene: TRBV7-9
J gene: NA

CDR3 protein: CASLSFIGAMNTEAFF
V gene: TRBV18
J gene: TRBJ1-1

CDR3 protein: CASSIQVPNSPLHF
V gene: TRBV7-2
J gene: TRBJ1-6

CDR3 protein: CASSIKGGASDTQYF
V gene: TRBV28
J gene: TRBJ2-3

CDR3 protein: CATRTVGETQYF
V gene: TRBV19
J gene: TRBJ2-5

CDR3 protein: CASSLAVSYEQYF
V gene: TRBV11-2
J gene: TRBJ2-7

CDR3 protein: CASSTMTGGTEAFF
V gene: TRBV2
J gene: TRBJ1-1

CDR3 protein: CASSYRGGGTDTQYF
V gene: TRBV6-5
J gene: TRBJ2-3

CDR3 protein: CASRVSQMNTEAFF
V gene: TRBV11-2
J gene: TRBJ1-1

CDR3 protein: CASSFGPGREVDTQYF
V gene: TRBV7-2
J gene: TRBJ2-3

CDR3 protein: CAWKGWATNTGELFF
V gene: TRBV30
J gene: TRBJ2-2

CDR3 protein: CATSKEAGLITPQTQYF
V gene: TRBV15
J gene: TRBJ2-5

CDR3 protein: CASSLWLAGDGQDEQYF
V gene: TRBV5-4
J gene: TRBJ2-7

CDR3 protein: CASSPSGSDTQYF
V gene: TRBV27
J gene: TRBJ2-3

CDR3 protein: CAITKTGSGDEQYF
V gene: TRBV10-3
J gene: NA

CDR3 protein: CASSAQGAYNSPLHF
V gene: TRBV2
J gene: TRBJ1-6